The next 7 T cell receptor beta chains were all read from a single sample in a study of OX40 agonist ivuxolimab in advanced cancers. Libraries were prepared by immunoSEQ multiplex PCR; TCRdb keeps only in-frame clonotypes and omits some of them. Of more than 80,000 clones in the sample, about nine tenths were seen once. Source: CD4+ or CD8+ T cells sorted from blood, taken in a trial of the OX40 agonist ivuxolimab. These receptors came from an adult with an advanced solid tumor such as melanoma, head and neck, liver or kidney cancer.

This chain joins TRBV6-6 and TRBJ2-1; 9 nucleotides line up with TRBD2. The V and J ends lost 2 bases and 5 bases, in that order; junction bases with no gene match: 7. Germline lookup yields CDR1 MNHNY and CDR2 SVGAGI (reference sequence). The CDR3 contains 16 residues. CDR3 sequence: CASSYRGSGGHNEQFF. CDR3 DNA: TGTGCCAGCAGTTACCGTGGGAGCGGGGGGCACAATGAGCAGTTCTTC.

This clone was observed a single time. The chain combines TRBV19 with TRBJ2-4; D not resolved. The CDR3 has 14 residues. Germline CDR1 is LNHDA and CDR2 is SQIVND (reference sequence). With 1 base removed from V and 3 bases from J, the gap between germline ends came to 7 bases. The CDR3 bases are TGTGCCAGTAGTATAGGGAACGTCAAAAACATTCAGTACTTC. It translates to CASSIGNVKNIQYF. The full variable domain, with the rest looked up from reference TRBV19 and TRBJ2-4, is DGGITQSPKYLFRKEGQNVTLSCEQNLNHDAMYWYRQDPGQGLRLIYYSQIVNDFQKGDIAEGYSVSREKKESFPLTVTSAQKNPTAFYLCASSIGNVKNIQYFGAGTRLSVL.

This rearrangement joins TRBV6-6 to TRBJ1-1; D gene uncertain. Trimming removed 4 bases at V and 11 bases at J, with 17 bases between. CDR3 size: 13 residues. Germline values: CDR1 MNHNY, CDR2 SVGAGI (reference sequence). The CDR3 DNA reads TGTGCCAGCAGTTCCCAAACGGGGTCCAAGGCTTTCTTT. Its translation: CASSSQTGSKAFF.

The rearrangement uses TRBV27 and TRBJ2-7, with 7 positions matching TRBD1. Germline V gives CDR1 MNHEY, CDR2 SMNVEV (reference sequence). J lost 3 bases, V lost 6 bases, and 2 bases had no gene match. The CDR3 has 12 residues. CDR3 sequence (DNA): TGTGCCAGCAGGGGACAGATCTACGAGCAGTACTTC. Its translation is CASRGQIYEQYF.

This clone came up a few times. The J gene is TRBJ2-5, the V gene TRBV29-1; D is unclear. The CDR3 covers 11 residues. Trimming removed 0 bases at V and 2 bases at J, with 1 base between. Germline CDR1 is SQVTM and CDR2 is ANQGSEA. The CDR3 here is CSVEDQETQYF. In nucleotides, the CDR3 is TGCAGCGTTGAAGATCAAGAGACCCAGTACTTC.

A word on this clone: This CDR3 is also generated by other DNA sequences in the sample. The chain joins TRBV7-2 to TRBJ2-3; the D is unclear. V shed 4 bases and J shed 3 bases, with 5 bases lying between them. The CDR3 has 12 amino acids. The germline V gene encodes CDR1 SGHTA and CDR2 FQGNSA. This CDR3 is CASSSRTDTQYF. DNA for the CDR3: TGTGCCAGCAGCTCGAGGACAGATACGCAGTATTTT.

The rearrangement uses TRBV6-5 and TRBJ1-2; 8 nucleotides match TRBD1. J gave up 4 bases and V 6 bases, and 4 bases lay outside the gene matches. The length of the CDR3 is 13 residues. Germline V gene data show CDR1 as MNHEY and CDR2 as SVGAGI. CDR3 DNA: TGTGCCAGCAGGTTCCAGGGGGCCTATGGCTACACCTTC. As protein: CASRFQGAYGYTF.